The TCR beta chain described here comes from a study of CD8+CD57+ T cells in acquired aplastic anemia. Whole-study context: On average, sorted CD4+ and CD8+ cells gave 3 to 4 ug of DNA.

Profiling that covered TCR beta VDJ and CDR3 relied on genomic DNA as its template. MiXCR, run by TCRdb on the reads, gives a single entry per CDR3 protein. The sample yields 150,000 to 200,000 distinct CDR3 sequences, 64% seen once. Note on this clonotype: Its antigen is still unknown.

Study findings and constraints: Patients and controls had CD8+ Simpson's diversity values that were not significantly distinct. Patients and controls shared over 25 CD8+ CDR3 sequences, which appeared highly expressed in patients and within their immunodominant clones.

With 7 bases removed from V and 1 base from J, the gap between germline ends came to 11 bases. Germline V gives CDR1 ENHRY, CDR2 SYGVKD. The CDR3 length is 13 residues. The chain links TRBV10-3 to TRBJ2-7, with D possibly matching TRBD1 (5 bases). This TCR came from a human donor with severe aplastic anemia or a healthy control (not recorded which). The sequenced sample consisted of sorted CD4+, CD8+, or CD8+CD57+ T cells (not recorded which) from PBMCs. The CDR3 region is CAINKDRSYEQYF. The CDR3 bases are TGTGCCATCAACAAAGACAGATCCTACGAGCAGTACTTC.